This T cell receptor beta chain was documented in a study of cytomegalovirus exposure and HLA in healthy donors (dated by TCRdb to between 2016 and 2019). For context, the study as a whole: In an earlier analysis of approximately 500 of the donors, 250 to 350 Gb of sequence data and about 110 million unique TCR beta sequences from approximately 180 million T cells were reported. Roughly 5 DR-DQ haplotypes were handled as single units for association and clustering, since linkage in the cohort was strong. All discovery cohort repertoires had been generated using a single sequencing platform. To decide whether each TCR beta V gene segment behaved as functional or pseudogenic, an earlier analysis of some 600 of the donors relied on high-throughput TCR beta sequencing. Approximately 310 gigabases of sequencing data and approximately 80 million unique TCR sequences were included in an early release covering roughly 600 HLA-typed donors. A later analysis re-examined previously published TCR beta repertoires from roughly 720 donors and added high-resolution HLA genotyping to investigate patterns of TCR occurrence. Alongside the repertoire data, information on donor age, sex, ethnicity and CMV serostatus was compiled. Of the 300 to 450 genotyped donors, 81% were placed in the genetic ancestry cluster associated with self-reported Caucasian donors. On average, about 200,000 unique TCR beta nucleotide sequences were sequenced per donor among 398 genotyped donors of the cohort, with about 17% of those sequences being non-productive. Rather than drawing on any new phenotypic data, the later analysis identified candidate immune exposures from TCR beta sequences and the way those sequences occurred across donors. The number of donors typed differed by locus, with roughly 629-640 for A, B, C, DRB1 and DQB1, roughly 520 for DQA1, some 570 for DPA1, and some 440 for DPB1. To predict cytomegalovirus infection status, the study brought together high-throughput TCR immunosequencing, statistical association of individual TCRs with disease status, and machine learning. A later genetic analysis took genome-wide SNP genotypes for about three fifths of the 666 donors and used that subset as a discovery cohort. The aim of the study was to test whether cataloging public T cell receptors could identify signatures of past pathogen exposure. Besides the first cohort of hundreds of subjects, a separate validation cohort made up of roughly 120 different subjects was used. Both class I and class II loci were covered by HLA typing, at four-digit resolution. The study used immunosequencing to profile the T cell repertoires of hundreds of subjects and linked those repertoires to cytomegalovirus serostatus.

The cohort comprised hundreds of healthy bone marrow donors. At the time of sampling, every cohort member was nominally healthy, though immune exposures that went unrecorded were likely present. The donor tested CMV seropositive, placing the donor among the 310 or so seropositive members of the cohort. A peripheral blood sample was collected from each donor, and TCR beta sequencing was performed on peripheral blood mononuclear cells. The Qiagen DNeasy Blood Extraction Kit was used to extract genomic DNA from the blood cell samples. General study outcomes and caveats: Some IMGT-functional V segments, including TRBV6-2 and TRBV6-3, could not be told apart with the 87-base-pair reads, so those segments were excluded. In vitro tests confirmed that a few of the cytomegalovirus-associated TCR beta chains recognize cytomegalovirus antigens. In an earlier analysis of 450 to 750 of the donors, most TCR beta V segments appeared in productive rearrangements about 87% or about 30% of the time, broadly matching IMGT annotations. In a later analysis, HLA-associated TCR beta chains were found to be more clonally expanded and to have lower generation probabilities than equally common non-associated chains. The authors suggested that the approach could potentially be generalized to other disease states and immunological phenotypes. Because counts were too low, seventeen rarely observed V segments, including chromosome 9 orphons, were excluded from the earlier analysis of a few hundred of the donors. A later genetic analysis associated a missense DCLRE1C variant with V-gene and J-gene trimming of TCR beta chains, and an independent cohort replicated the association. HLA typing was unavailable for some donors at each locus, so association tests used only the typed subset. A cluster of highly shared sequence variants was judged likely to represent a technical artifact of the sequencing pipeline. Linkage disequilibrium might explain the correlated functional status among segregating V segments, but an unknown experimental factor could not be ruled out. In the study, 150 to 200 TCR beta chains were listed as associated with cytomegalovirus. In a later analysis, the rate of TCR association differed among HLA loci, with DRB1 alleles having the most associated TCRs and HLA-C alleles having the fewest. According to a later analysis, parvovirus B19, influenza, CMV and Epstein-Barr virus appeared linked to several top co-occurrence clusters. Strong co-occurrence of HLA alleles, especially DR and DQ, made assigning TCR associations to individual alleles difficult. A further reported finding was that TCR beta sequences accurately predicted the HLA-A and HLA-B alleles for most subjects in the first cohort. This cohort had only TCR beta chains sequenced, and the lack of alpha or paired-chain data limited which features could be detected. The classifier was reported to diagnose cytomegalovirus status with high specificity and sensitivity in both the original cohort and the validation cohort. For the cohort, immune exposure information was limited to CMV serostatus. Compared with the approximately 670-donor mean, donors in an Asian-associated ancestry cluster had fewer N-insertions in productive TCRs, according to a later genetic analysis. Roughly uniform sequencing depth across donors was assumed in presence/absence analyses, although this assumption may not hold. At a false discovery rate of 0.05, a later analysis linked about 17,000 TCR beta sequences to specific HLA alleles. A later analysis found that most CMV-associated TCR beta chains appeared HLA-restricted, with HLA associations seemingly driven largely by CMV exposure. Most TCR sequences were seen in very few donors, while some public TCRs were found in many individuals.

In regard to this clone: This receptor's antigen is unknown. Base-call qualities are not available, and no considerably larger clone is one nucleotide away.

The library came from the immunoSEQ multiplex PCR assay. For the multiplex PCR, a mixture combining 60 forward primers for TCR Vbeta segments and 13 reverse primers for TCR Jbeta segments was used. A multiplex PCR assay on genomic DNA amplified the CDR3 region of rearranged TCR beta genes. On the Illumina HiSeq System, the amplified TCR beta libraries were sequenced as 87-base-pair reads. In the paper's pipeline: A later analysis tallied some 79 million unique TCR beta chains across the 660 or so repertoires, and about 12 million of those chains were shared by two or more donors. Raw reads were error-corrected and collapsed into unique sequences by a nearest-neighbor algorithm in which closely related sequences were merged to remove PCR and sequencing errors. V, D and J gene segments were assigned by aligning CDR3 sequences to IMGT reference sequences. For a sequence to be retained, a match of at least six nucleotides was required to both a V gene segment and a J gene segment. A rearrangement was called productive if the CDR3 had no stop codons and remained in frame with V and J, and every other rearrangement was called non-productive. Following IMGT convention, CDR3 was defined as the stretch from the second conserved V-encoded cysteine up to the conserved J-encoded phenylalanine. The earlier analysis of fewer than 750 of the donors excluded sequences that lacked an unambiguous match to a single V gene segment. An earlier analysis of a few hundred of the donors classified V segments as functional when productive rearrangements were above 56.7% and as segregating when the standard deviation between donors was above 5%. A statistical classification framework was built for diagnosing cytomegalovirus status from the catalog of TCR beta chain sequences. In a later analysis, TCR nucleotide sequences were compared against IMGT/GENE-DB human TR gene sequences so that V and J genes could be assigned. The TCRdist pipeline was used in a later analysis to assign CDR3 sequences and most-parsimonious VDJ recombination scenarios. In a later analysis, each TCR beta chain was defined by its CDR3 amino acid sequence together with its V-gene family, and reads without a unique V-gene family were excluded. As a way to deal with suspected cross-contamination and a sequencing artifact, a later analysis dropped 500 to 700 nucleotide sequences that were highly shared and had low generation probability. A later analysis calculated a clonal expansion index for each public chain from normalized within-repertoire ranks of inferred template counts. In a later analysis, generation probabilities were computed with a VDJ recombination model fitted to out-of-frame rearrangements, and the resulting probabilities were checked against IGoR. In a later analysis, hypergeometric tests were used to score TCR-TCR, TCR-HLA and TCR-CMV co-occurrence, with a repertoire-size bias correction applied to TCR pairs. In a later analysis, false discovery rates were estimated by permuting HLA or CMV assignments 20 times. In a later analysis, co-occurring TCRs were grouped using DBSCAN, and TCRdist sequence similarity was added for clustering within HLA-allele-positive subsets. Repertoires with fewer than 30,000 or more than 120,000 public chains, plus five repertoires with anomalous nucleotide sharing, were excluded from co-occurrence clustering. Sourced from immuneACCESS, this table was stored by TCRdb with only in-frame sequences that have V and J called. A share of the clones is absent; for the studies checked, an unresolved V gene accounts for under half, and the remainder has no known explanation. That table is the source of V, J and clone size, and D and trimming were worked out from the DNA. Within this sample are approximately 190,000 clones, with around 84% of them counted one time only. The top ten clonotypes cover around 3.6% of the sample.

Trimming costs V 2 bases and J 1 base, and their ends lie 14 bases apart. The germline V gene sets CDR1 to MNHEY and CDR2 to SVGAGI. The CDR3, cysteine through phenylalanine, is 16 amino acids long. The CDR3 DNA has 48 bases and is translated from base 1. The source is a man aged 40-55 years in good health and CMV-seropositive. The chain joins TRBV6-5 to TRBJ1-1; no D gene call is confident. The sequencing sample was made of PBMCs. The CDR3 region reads CASSYSLGRENTEAFF. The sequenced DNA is TGTGCCAGCAGTTACAGCCTGGGGAGGGAGAACACTGAAGCTTTCTTT.